Listed below are T cell receptor beta chains from one sample, sequenced in a study of cytomegalovirus exposure and HLA in healthy donors. Produced via immunoSEQ multiplex PCR; TCRdb's table is partial and in-frame only. The data hold 150,000 to 200,000 clones, with roughly 83% observed a single time. The sample taken for sequencing was PBMCs. Receptor source: a woman in her fifties or sixties in good health and CMV-seronegative. Each CDR3 is given with its conserved first and last residue. The order of the fields is V gene, J gene, D gene, clone size, CDR3 protein, CDR3 DNA. The D gene is left open where the match is weak. Clone size is not always given. Where it is, it says once, few, many or a class for expanded clones.

TRBV7-2	TRBJ2-3	.	.	CASSLQGDTQYF	TGTGCCAGCAGCTTACAGGGAGATACGCAGTATTTT
TRBV9	TRBJ1-2	TRBD1	few	CASRPVVTGVGYTF	TGTGCCAGCCGACCCGTCGTGACAGGGGTTGGCTACACCTTC
TRBV5-4	TRBJ2-5	TRBD1	.	CASRKTGAKETQYF	TGTGCCAGCAGGAAGACAGGGGCCAAAGAGACCCAGTACTTC
TRBV19	TRBJ1-1	.	.	CASSRERTVMNTEAFF	TGTGCCAGTAGCCGTGAACGGACAGTCATGAACACTGAAGCTTTCTTT
TRBV7-2	TRBJ1-5	.	.	CASSSGIPNQSQHF	TGTGCCAGCAGCTCCGGGATCCCCAATCAGTCCCAGCATTTT
TRBV19	TRBJ2-3	TRBD1	.	CASSTYGQAQGDTQYF	TGTGCCAGTAGTACCTACGGACAGGCCCAAGGGGATACGCAGTATTTT
TRBV9	TRBJ2-7	TRBD2	.	CASSAAGGQQYF	TGTGCCAGCAGCGCCGCGGGGGGGCAGCAGTACTTC
TRBV19	TRBJ2-2	TRBD2	.	CASRRGGHANTGELFF	TGTGCCAGTAGAAGGGGAGGGCACGCGAACACCGGGGAGCTGTTTTTT
TRBV6-1	TRBJ2-1	.	.	CASSEADTGHEQFF	TGTGCCAGCAGTGAAGCGGATACAGGCCATGAGCAGTTCTTC
TRBV5-1	TRBJ1-4	TRBD1	.	CASSLEGQTNEKLFF	TGCGCCAGCAGCTTGGAGGGACAGACTAATGAAAAACTGTTTTTT
TRBV27	TRBJ1-2	.	.	CASSLSGTSYGYTF	TGTGCCAGCAGCCTATCAGGCACCTCCTATGGCTACACCTTC
TRBV28	TRBJ1-5	TRBD1	.	CASRQGRSNQPQHF	TGTGCCAGCCGACAGGGTCGAAGCAATCAGCCCCAGCATTTT
TRBV6-5	TRBJ2-7	TRBD2	.	CASSYRTSGTAEQYF	TGTGCCAGCAGTTACAGGACTAGCGGGACTGCCGAGCAGTACTTC
TRBV11-2	TRBJ2-7	.	.	CASSLDTTGSYEQYF	TGTGCCAGCAGCTTAGATACCACGGGATCTTACGAGCAGTACTTC
TRBV7-3	TRBJ1-1	TRBD1	medium-sized	CASSPTGGERAFF	TGTGCCAGCAGCCCGACAGGGGGCGAAAGAGCTTTCTTT
TRBV4-2	TRBJ1-2	.	.	CASTTDRAYGYTF	TGTGCCAGCACCACGGACAGAGCTTATGGCTACACCTTC
TRBV28	TRBJ2-2	.	.	CASRWGVIGELFF	TGTGCCAGCAGGTGGGGAGTTATAGGGGAGCTGTTTTTT
TRBV28	TRBJ1-5	.	.	CASSSPDGGNQPQHF	TGTGCCAGCAGTTCCCCTGACGGAGGCAATCAGCCCCAGCATTTT
TRBV7-9	TRBJ1-3	.	.	CASSLDQTTIYF	TGTGCCAGCAGCTTAGACCAGACAACCATATATTTT
TRBV7-3	TRBJ2-5	.	.	CASSLNGGEYQETQYF	TGTGCCAGCAGCTTAAATGGAGGAGAGTACCAAGAGACCCAGTACTTC
TRBV5-1	TRBJ1-1	TRBD1	.	CASSLNRGQNTEAFF	TGCGCCAGCAGCCTGAACAGGGGGCAGAACACTGAAGCTTTCTTT
TRBV5-8	TRBJ2-3	.	.	CASSLAGRGTDTQYF	TGTGCCAGCAGCTTGGCCGGGCGGGGCACAGATACGCAGTATTTT
TRBV7-3	TRBJ2-1	.	.	CASSFIRGKDNEQFF	TGTGCCAGCAGCTTTATCCGGGGGAAAGACAATGAGCAGTTCTTC
TRBV7-2	TRBJ2-5	.	.	CASSLAAVQETQYF	TGTGCCAGCAGCTTAGCGGCCGTCCAAGAGACCCAGTACTTC
TRBV6-5	TRBJ2-1	TRBD2	once	CASSLAGGGGEQFF	TGTGCCAGCAGTTTAGCGGGGGGGGGCGGTGAGCAGTTCTTC
TRBV19	TRBJ1-1	.	.	CASSLKGQPMNTEAFF	TGTGCCAGTAGTTTGAAAGGACAGCCCATGAACACTGAAGCTTTCTTT
TRBV7-2	TRBJ2-7	TRBD2	.	CASSLGLAGGGYEQYF	TGTGCCAGCAGCTTAGGTCTAGCGGGGGGAGGGTACGAGCAGTACTTC
TRBV29-1	TRBJ1-1	.	.	CSVVFQGLSEAFF	TGCAGCGTTGTATTTCAGGGATTGTCTGAAGCTTTCTTT
TRBV10-3	TRBJ1-4	TRBD1	.	CAISADRQGNEKLFF	TGTGCCATCAGTGCGGACCGACAGGGTAATGAAAAACTGTTTTTT
TRBV5-6	TRBJ2-7	TRBD1	.	CASSLERTGYDRYEQYF	TGTGCCAGCAGCTTGGAAAGGACAGGGTATGATCGTTACGAGCAGTACTTC
TRBV6-1	TRBJ1-4	TRBD1	few	CASSEDLWDRQDNEKLFF	TGTGCCAGCAGTGAAGATCTCTGGGACAGGCAAGATAATGAAAAACTGTTTTTT
TRBV4-3	TRBJ1-5	TRBD1	few	CASSQEGTGDQPQHF	TGCGCCAGCAGCCAAGAGGGGACAGGCGATCAGCCCCAGCATTTT
TRBV7-3	TRBJ2-3	TRBD1	.	CASSSGGPVDTQYF	TGTGCCAGCAGCTCAGGGGGTCCTGTAGATACGCAGTATTTT
TRBV5-4	TRBJ2-7	TRBD1	.	CASSLVDRGSEQYF	TGTGCCAGCAGCTTGGTGGACAGGGGCTCCGAGCAGTACTTC
TRBV6-1	TRBJ1-2	TRBD1	.	CASSTRDRVYGYTF	TGTGCCAGCAGTACACGGGACAGGGTATATGGCTACACCTTC
TRBV5-4	TRBJ2-6	.	.	CASSLAAGLVSGANVLTF	TGTGCCAGCAGCTTGGCCGCAGGGTTAGTCTCTGGGGCCAACGTCCTGACTTTC